What follows are 21 T cell receptor beta chains derived from one specimen sequenced in a study of blood T cell repertoires in COVID-19. The table came from immunoSEQ multiplex PCR; TCRdb's copy has only in-frame clones and leaves some out. The sample lists approximately 150,000 clones, over 75% occurring once. The sample comprised PBMCs or T cells enriched from blood (not recorded which). All receptors derive from a human donor with acute COVID-19. The donor label of this sample is uncertain.

This clone was detected only once. J is TRBJ2-3 and V is TRBV5-1, with 15 nucleotides matching TRBD2. V was clipped by 4 bases and J by 4 bases; unmatched bases: 4. Looked up from germline, CDR1 is SGHRS and CDR2 is YFSETQ. The CDR3 extends over 16 amino acids. This chain's CDR3 is CASSPGLAGGPDTQYF. CDR3 nucleotides: TGCGCCAGCAGCCCGGGACTAGCGGGGGGCCCAGATACGCAGTATTTT.

The rearrangement links TRBV11-2 to TRBJ2-1; a weak D match, TRBD2 (5 bases). Trimming stripped 5 bases from V and 4 bases from J, with 18 bases between. The germline V gene has CDR1 SGHAT and CDR2 FQNNGV. CDR3 length: 16 amino acids. The CDR3: CASSPLSKRAYNEQFF. The CDR3 DNA reads as TGTGCCAGCAGCCCACTATCGAAGAGGGCTTACAATGAGCAGTTCTTC.

The chain joins TRBV7-9 to TRBJ1-2; 9 positions match TRBD1. Losses at the gene ends were 3 bases for V and 6 bases for J; bases not matched to a gene: 2. The CDR3 sequence is 13 residues long. Germline CDR1 reads SEHNR; CDR2 reads FQNEAQ (reference sequence). The CDR3 here is CASSFGQGHGYTF. CDR3 nucleotides: TGTGCCAGCAGCTTCGGACAGGGGCATGGCTACACCTTC. Full variable domain (outside the CDR3, taken from reference TRBV7-9 and TRBJ1-2): DTGVSQNPRHKITKRGQNVTFRCDPISEHNRLYWYRQTLGQGPEFLTYFQNEAQLEKSRLLSDRFSAERPKGSFSTLEIQRTEQGDSAMYLCASSFGQGHGYTFGSGTRLTVV.

CDR3 sequence (DNA): TGTGCCAGCAGGTCTGGGGCGCGTGACAATGAGCAGTTCTTC. It encodes CASRSGARDNEQFF. The chain is built from TRBV7-8 and TRBJ2-1, with D possibly being TRBD1 (5 bases). Looked up from germline, CDR1 is SGHVS and CDR2 is FQNEAQ. V lost 6 bases and J lost 5, with 14 bases in between. CDR3 length: 14 amino acids.

The V and J genes are TRBV9 and TRBJ1-3; a weak D match, TRBD1 (5 bases). Germline V gene sequence: CDR1 SGDLS, CDR2 YYNGEE. The CDR3 is made up of 14 amino acids. The V end lost 3 bases, the J end lost 5 bases, and 12 bases lay between the germline ends. The CDR3 loop reads CASSAGGLRNTIYF. CDR3 sequence (DNA): TGTGCCAGCAGCGCCGGGGGTCTGAGAAACACCATATATTTT. The complete variable domain, with remaining parts taken from reference TRBV9 and TRBJ1-3, reads DSGVTQTPKHLITATGQRVTLRCSPRSGDLSVYWYQQSLDQGLQFLIQYYNGEERAKGNILERFSAQQFPDLHSELNLSSLELGDSALYFCASSAGGLRNTIYFGEGSWLTVV.

The chain recombines TRBV6-2 or TRBV6-3 with TRBJ1-1; TRBD1 matches at 7 bases. Germline CDR1 MNHEY, CDR2 SVGEGT. The CDR3 is 14 amino acids. V shed 2 bases and J 7 bases; nucleotides not matched to a gene: 7. CDR3 in amino acids: CASSYGRQGVEAFF. Here the CDR3 DNA reads TGTGCCAGCAGTTACGGACGGCAGGGGGTTGAAGCTTTCTTT.

This clone was detected once. CDR3 DNA: TGTGCCAGCAGTTTCCAGGAAAACACTGAAGCTTTCTTT. Its protein product is CASSFQENTEAFF. This chain uses TRBV6-4 with TRBJ1-1, with D hard to call. The CDR3 loop spans 13 amino acids. Germline V gives CDR1 MRHNA, CDR2 SNTAGT. The V end was cut by 5 bases, the J end by 2 bases, with 9 bases between.

V usage is TRBV29-1 and J usage is TRBJ1-5, with 10 bases aligning to TRBD1. This CDR3 contains 15 residues. Germline assignment: CDR1 SQVTM and CDR2 ANQGSEA. This CDR3 is CSPGQGPRSNQPQHF. The CDR3 region has the DNA TGCAGTCCGGGACAGGGGCCTAGGAGCAATCAGCCCCAGCATTTT. The full variable domain, rest sourced from reference TRBV29-1 and TRBJ1-5, is SAVISQKPSRDICQRGTSLTIQCQVDSQVTMMFWYRQQPGQSLTLIATANQGSEATYESGFVIDKFPISRPNLTFSTLTVSNMSPEDSSIYLCSPGQGPRSNQPQHFGDGTRLSIL.

The chain combines TRBV11-3 with TRBJ2-3; weak D call: TRBD2 (6 bases). CDR3 length: 14 amino acids. V was trimmed by 11 bases and J by 4 bases, leaving 19 bases between them. Germline CDR1 reads SGHNT; CDR2 reads YENEEA. CDR3 amino acids: CAASGDGGADTQYF. The DNA of the CDR3 is TGTGCCGCTTCGGGGGACGGGGGAGCAGATACGCAGTATTTT.

The V call is TRBV5-5, the J call TRBJ2-7, with 9 bases aligning to TRBD1. CDR3 length equals 14 residues. Looked up from germline, CDR1 is SGHKS and CDR2 is YYEKEE (reference sequence). Germline trimming cut 3 bases from V and 5 bases from J; bases unmatched to any gene: 6. In DNA form, the CDR3 reads TGTGCCAGCAGCTCGGGACAGGGAGGCGACGAGCAGTACTTC. As protein: CASSSGQGGDEQYF.

This chain connects TRBV29-1 to TRBJ1-2, with D tentatively TRBD1 (6 bases). Germline CDR1 is SQVTM and CDR2 is ANQGSEA. The CDR3 extends over 12 amino acids. V dropped 8 bases and J dropped 8 bases, with 18 bases sitting between them. The CDR3 nucleotides read TGCAGCATATCACGAACAGGGAGCGGCTACACCTTC. Protein: CSISRTGSGYTF.

The rearrangement uses TRBV6-5 and TRBJ2-2; 10 positions match TRBD1. Germline CDR1 MNHEY, CDR2 SVGAGI. The V and J ends lost 2 bases and 6 bases, in that order; junction bases with no gene match: 3. CDR3 length equals 15 residues. As DNA, the CDR3 is TGTGCCAGCAGTTACAGACAGGGGGCGGCCGGGGAGCTGTTTTTT. This encodes CASSYRQGAAGELFF.

V gene TRBV21-1 combines with J gene TRBJ2-3; the listed D gene, TRBD1, was not tested against the DNA. TRBV21-1 corresponds to a pseudogene. CDR3 length equals 21 residues. The CDR3, as DNA: TGTGCCAGCAGCAACGAGCCTTCCTCATGGACAGGGGGCTACAGCACAGATACGCAGTATTTT. Its translation: CASSNEPSSWTGGYSTDTQYF.

The genes are TRBV30 and TRBJ2-3; D is perhaps TRBD2 (6 bases). Per the germline V gene, CDR1 is GTSNPN and CDR2 is SVGIG (reference sequence). This CDR3 spans 13 amino acids. With 5 bases removed from V and 7 bases from J, the gap between germline ends came to 16 bases. The CDR3 DNA sequence: TGTGCCTGGGGTGGGACGGGGGAATATACGCAGTATTTT. Amino acid sequence: CAWGGTGEYTQYF.

The gene calls are TRBV15 and TRBJ2-7; 8 bases are shared with TRBD2. CDR3 length: 17 amino acids. The V segment lost 0 bases and the J segment 0 bases; nucleotides outside the gene matches: 7. CDR1 is LNHNV and CDR2 is YYDKDF in the germline V gene (reference sequence). In DNA, the CDR3 is TGTGCCACCAGCAGAGATCTTGCAGCGGGGGACTCCTACGAGCAGTACTTC. Its translation: CATSRDLAAGDSYEQYF.

The rearrangement joins TRBV5-4 to TRBJ1-2, with 9 positions matching TRBD1. This CDR3 contains 15 residues. V dropped 3 bases and J dropped 2; count of bases not matched to a gene: 5. The germline V gene encodes CDR1 SGHNT and CDR2 YYREEE (reference sequence). The CDR3 coding sequence is TGTGCCAGCAGCTCTTGGGGACAGGGCAACTATGGCTACACCTTC. The encoded protein is CASSSWGQGNYGYTF.

This clone turned up a few times. The chain recombines TRBV30 with TRBJ1-2; no reliable D call. Germline CDR1 and CDR2: GTSNPN and SVGIG (reference sequence). This CDR3 region has 13 residues. V shed 1 base and J shed 8 bases, with 14 bases lying between them. CDR3 sequence (DNA): TGTGCCTGGAGTGGGGTCCCGGAGGAGGGCTACACCTTC. It is translated as CAWSGVPEEGYTF.

The chain has TRBV5-1 and TRBJ1-2; no firm D call. Germline lookup yields CDR1 SGHRS and CDR2 YFSETQ. The CDR3 is made up of 15 amino acids. The V gene lost 2 bases and the J gene lost 3 bases, with 14 bases spanning the gap. CDR3 nucleotides: TGCGCCAGCAGCTTCGAGCCTACCCCGGACTATGGCTACACCTTC. This translates into CASSFEPTPDYGYTF.

The J gene is TRBJ2-2, the V gene TRBV7-8, with no clear D. The V and J ends lost 0 bases and 5 bases respectively, with 10 bases between them. The V gene's germline CDR1 is SGHVS and CDR2 FQNEAQ. The CDR3 has 15 residues. The DNA of the CDR3 is TGTGCCAGCAGCTTAGCGAGTCCGTCGACCGGGGAGCTGTTTTTT. It is translated as CASSLASPSTGELFF.

DNA for the CDR3: TGTGCCAGCAGTTACTCGAAAGGGGTCAATCAGCCCCAGCATTTT. This codes for CASSYSKGVNQPQHF. The chain combines TRBV6-5 with TRBJ1-5, with D perhaps matching TRBD1 (5 bases). Germline V lookup: CDR1 MNHEY, CDR2 SVGAGI. Trimming removed 0 bases at V and 3 bases at J, with 9 bases between. This CDR3 is built from 15 residues.

This clone was seen once. The chain links TRBV7-9 to TRBJ2-1, with D possibly TRBD2 on 5 matching bases. The CDR3 runs 15 residues. The germline CDR1 and CDR2 sequences are SEHNR and FQNEAQ (reference sequence). V shed 6 bases and J shed 9 bases, with 21 bases lying between them. CDR3 DNA: TGTGCCAGCAGATTGAACCGGGGTTCGGCGCGTGAGCAGTTCTTC. It is translated as CASRLNRGSAREQFF.